The text below deals with one T cell receptor (beta chain). Its antigen is undetermined. As defined, naive CD8 cells were CD45RO-negative and positively selected for CCR7, with terminally differentiated effector memory CD45RA+ cells excluded. Germline assignment: CDR1 MNHEY and CDR2 SMNVEV (reference sequence). This CDR3 is 19 amino acids long. V lost 4 bases and J lost 8; bases outside the gene matches: 17. The data stem from a study of shared clonotypes between healthy human individuals. Study-wide background: A couple of women and a few men aged 18 to 49 served as donors. Study conclusions and caveats: Naive CD4 clonotypes were shared across several donors at 4.5% to 6.5%. Clonotypes shared by all four sorted-subset donors had higher generation probabilities than non-shared clonotypes.

In the study's own analysis: Junction-only sequences produced by ImmunoSEQ had no quality scores, so filtering differed. The table came from immunoSEQ multiplex PCR; TCRdb's copy has only in-frame clones and leaves some out. The DNA gave D and trimming, while V, J and clone size come from that table. The table has approximately 810,000 clones, nearly 95% seen once. The TCR sequence derives from a man aged 25 to 45 in good health. Source material: naive CD8+ T cells sorted from blood. This sequence joins TRBV27 and TRBJ2-1, with TRBD2 identical over 13 bases. Here the CDR3 reads CASSSRLAGGQRVPYEQFF. As DNA, the CDR3 is TGTGCCAGCAGTTCCAGACTAGCGGGAGGCCAAAGAGTCCCCTATGAGCAGTTCTTC.